A selection of T cell receptor beta chains follows, all from one sample in a study of blood T cell repertoires in COVID-19. Clones were sequenced by immunoSEQ multiplex PCR, and TCRdb holds only the in-frame ones, with some missing. The sample includes around 160,000 clones, approximately 75% seen only once; the top ten take 11%. Sequencing was carried out using peripheral blood. These receptors were obtained from a human donor in a cohort sampled during active COVID-19. The CDR3 runs from the conserved cysteine through the conserved F or W. Each record gives: D gene, clone size, J gene, V gene, CDR3 protein, CDR3 DNA. A D gene is named only where the DNA matches it firmly. Not all rows give a size; the values are once, few, many and, for expanded clones, a class.

>TRBD1|-|TRBJ1-2|TRBV11-2
CASSTGTEVMYGYTF
TGTGCCAGCAGCACGGGGACAGAAGTTATGTATGGCTACACCTTC
>-|-|TRBJ1-2|TRBV5-1
CASSLGQSSYGYTF
TGCGCCAGCAGCTTAGGACAGTCTTCCTATGGCTACACCTTC
>TRBD2|-|TRBJ2-2|TRBV6-6
CASMAGATGELFF
TGTGCCAGCATGGCGGGAGCCACCGGGGAGCTGTTTTTT
>-|-|TRBJ1-6|TRBV30
CAWSVAGSGSPLHF
TGTGCCTGGAGTGTGGCGGGGTCAGGGTCACCCCTCCACTTT
>-|-|TRBJ1-2|TRBV6-2/TRBV6-3
CASRPSPDYPGYTF
TGTGCCAGCAGACCTTCTCCGGACTACCCTGGCTACACCTTC
>-|-|TRBJ1-6|TRBV7-8
CASSRLTANSPLHF
TGTGCCAGCAGCAGATTGACAGCTAATTCACCCCTCCACTTT
>-|-|TRBJ2-3|TRBV7-9
CASSLPDPGQTSTDTQYF
TGTGCCAGCAGCTTACCCGATCCGGGACAAACCTCCACAGATACGCAGTATTTT
>-|-|TRBJ1-6|TRBV6-6
CASMEQGGPNSPLHF
TGTGCCAGCATGGAGCAAGGCGGCCCCAATTCACCCCTCCACTTT
>-|-|TRBJ1-3|TRBV7-2
CASSPGLSSGNTIYF
TGTGCCAGCAGCCCAGGACTCAGCTCTGGAAACACCATATATTTT
>TRBD2|-|TRBJ2-5|TRBV5-6
CASSLTSGGETQYF
TGTGCCAGCAGCCTGACTAGCGGGGGGGAGACCCAGTACTTC
>TRBD2|-|TRBJ2-1|TRBV27
CASRGLAGGLNEQFF
TGTGCCAGCAGGGGACTAGCGGGGGGCCTCAATGAGCAGTTCTTC
>-|-|TRBJ1-4|TRBV18
CASSPSQGISTNEKLFF
TGTGCCAGCTCCCCATCGCAGGGGATCTCAACTAATGAAAAACTGTTTTTT
>TRBD1|-|TRBJ1-6|TRBV7-9
CASSQPPGQKNSPLHF
TGTGCCAGCAGCCAACCTCCGGGACAGAAAAATTCACCCCTCCACTTT
>-|-|TRBJ1-5|TRBV29-1
CSVSGSSNQPQHF
TGCAGCGTCTCCGGGAGTTCCAATCAGCCCCAGCATTTT
>-|-|TRBJ1-1|TRBV5-6
CASSSGLNTEAFF
TGTGCCAGCAGCTCGGGTTTGAACACTGAAGCTTTCTTT
>-|-|TRBJ2-2|TRBV27
CASSLLASPNTGELFF
TGTGCCAGCAGTCTCCTAGCAAGCCCGAACACCGGGGAGCTGTTTTTT
>-|-|TRBJ2-1|TRBV3-1/TRBV3-2
CASSQESFREQFF
TGTGCCAGCAGCCAAGAGAGTTTTCGTGAGCAGTTCTTC
>-|-|TRBJ2-1|TRBV10-3
CAIRAGLRTHEQFF
TGTGCCATCAGGGCGGGACTCCGCACCCATGAGCAGTTCTTC
>-|few|TRBJ2-7|TRBV7-9
CASSPPGGLSYEQYF
TGTGCCAGCAGCCCCCCGGGGGGCCTCTCCTACGAGCAGTACTTC
>TRBD1|-|TRBJ2-4|TRBV28
CASGSSGQGDIQYF
TGTGCCAGCGGTAGTTCGGGGCAGGGGGACATTCAGTACTTC
>TRBD1|few|TRBJ1-5|TRBV19
CASLRTGGVDGQPQHF
TGTGCCAGCCTTAGGACAGGGGGAGTAGATGGTCAGCCCCAGCATTTT
>-|-|TRBJ2-7|TRBV12-5
CASGLDPLREPRTYEQYF
TGTGCTAGTGGTTTGGACCCCCTACGGGAGCCCAGAACCTACGAGCAGTACTTC
>-|-|TRBJ2-2|TRBV18
CASSPAQGGSGELFF
TGTGCCAGCTCACCCGCACAGGGTGGTTCCGGGGAGCTGTTTTTT
>-|-|TRBJ1-5|TRBV5-5
CASRPRVGNQPQHF
TGTGCCAGCAGGCCCAGGGTTGGCAATCAGCCCCAGCATTTT
>TRBD1|-|TRBJ1-3|TRBV28
CASSPQGGRNTIYF
TGTGCCAGCAGTCCCCAGGGGGGTAGGAACACCATATATTTT
>-|-|TRBJ2-3|TRBV5-1
CASSFRDIGDTQYF
TGCGCCAGCAGCTTCCGGGACATCGGAGATACGCAGTATTTT
>TRBD1|-|TRBJ2-5|TRBV18
CASSHRGETQYF
TGTGCCAGCTCGCACAGGGGGGAGACCCAGTACTTC
>TRBD2|few|TRBJ2-5|TRBV27
CASSLSGAGAPLGETQYF
TGTGCCAGCAGTTTATCAGGAGCGGGGGCTCCCCTAGGGGAGACCCAGTACTTC
>-|-|TRBJ2-5|TRBV29-1
CSVDLGEDQETQYF
TGCAGCGTTGATTTAGGGGAGGATCAAGAGACCCAGTACTTC
>TRBD1|-|TRBJ1-5|TRBV6-1
CASSEGTASEPQHF
TGTGCCAGCAGTGAGGGGACAGCATCCGAGCCCCAGCATTTT
>-|-|TRBJ1-1|TRBV19
CASHSRRENTEAFF
TGTGCCAGCCACTCTCGCAGGGAGAACACTGAAGCTTTCTTT
>-|-|TRBJ1-1|TRBV23-1
CASSQSALTEAFF
TGCGCCAGCAGTCAATCGGCCCTGACTGAAGCTTTCTTT
>-|-|TRBJ2-1|TRBV6-1
CASSDLTGSSSYNEQFF
TGTGCCAGCAGTGATTTAACAGGATCGAGCTCCTACAATGAGCAGTTCTTC
>TRBD1|few|TRBJ2-3|TRBV5-6
CASSPGQGDKNTQYF
TGTGCCAGCAGCCCGGGACAGGGGGATAAGAATACGCAGTATTTT
>-|-|TRBJ1-3|TRBV18
CASHETGNTIYF
TGTGCCAGCCACGAGACTGGAAACACCATATATTTT
>-|-|TRBJ1-4|TRBV6-5
CASRRSTNEKLFF
TGTGCCAGCAGGCGGTCAACTAATGAAAAACTGTTTTTT
>TRBD1|-|TRBJ2-4|TRBV24-1
CATSDLVSDRGKNIQYF
TGTGCCACCAGTGATTTGGTCTCGGACAGGGGGAAAAACATTCAGTACTTC
>-|-|TRBJ1-1|TRBV9
CASSVVARVDTEAFF
TGTGCCAGCAGCGTAGTAGCCAGGGTTGACACTGAAGCTTTCTTT
>-|-|TRBJ1-1|TRBV6-6
CASSFTTNTEAFF
TGTGCCAGCAGTTTTACAACAAACACTGAAGCTTTCTTT
>TRBD1|-|TRBJ2-7|TRBV7-9
CASSNRGQGVTYEQYF
TGTGCCAGCAGTAACAGGGGGCAAGGAGTTACCTACGAGCAGTACTTC
>-|-|TRBJ2-5|TRBV7-2
CASRSTGFRETQYF
TGTGCCAGCAGGTCCACAGGGTTTCGAGAGACCCAGTACTTC
>-|once|TRBJ2-7|TRBV5-1
CASYRGVGTYEQYF
TGCGCCAGTTACCGTGGGGTCGGGACCTACGAGCAGTACTTC
>-|-|TRBJ2-3|TRBV7-9
CASSPRPRYRTDTQYF
TGTGCCAGCAGCCCCAGGCCCCGCTATCGCACAGATACGCAGTATTTT
>TRBD1|-|TRBJ2-7|TRBV28
CASSWTGGAYEQYF
TGTGCCAGCAGTTGGACAGGGGGCGCCTACGAGCAGTACTTC
>TRBD1|few|TRBJ2-7|TRBV19
CASRGDRTYEQYF
TGTGCCAGTAGGGGGGACAGGACCTACGAGCAGTACTTC
>TRBD1|few|TRBJ1-1|TRBV10-2
CASSEPSRGPRTEAFF
TGCGCCAGCAGTGAGCCGAGCAGGGGGCCCAGAACTGAAGCTTTCTTT
>-|-|TRBJ2-2|TRBV7-9
CASSFAGGTGELFF
TGTGCCAGCAGCTTTGCCGGGGGCACCGGGGAGCTGTTTTTT
>TRBD2|-|TRBJ2-1|TRBV5-1
CASSSKPLAGGMGEQFF
TGCGCCAGCAGTTCGAAGCCACTAGCGGGAGGTATGGGTGAGCAGTTCTTC
>-|-|TRBJ2-2|TRBV5-1
CASSFATGPTGELFF
TGCGCCAGCAGCTTCGCGACAGGTCCCACCGGGGAGCTGTTTTTT
>TRBD2|-|TRBJ2-5|TRBV27
CASSRGGAGTQYF
TGTGCCAGCAGTCGGGGGGGGGCCGGGACCCAGTACTTC
>-|-|TRBJ1-1|TRBV3-1/TRBV3-2
CASSPRGNTEAFF
TGTGCCAGCAGCCCACGGGGGAACACTGAAGCTTTCTTT
>-|-|TRBJ1-1|TRBV10-3
CAIRSQENTEAFF
TGTGCCATCAGATCTCAGGAGAACACTGAAGCTTTCTTT
>TRBD1|-|TRBJ1-4|TRBV19
CASKRQGDNEKLFF
TGTGCCAGTAAACGACAGGGCGATAATGAAAAACTGTTTTTT
>TRBD1|-|TRBJ1-5|TRBV7-9
CASSLTQGANQPQHF
TGTGCCAGCAGCTTAACTCAGGGGGCTAATCAGCCCCAGCATTTT
>-|-|TRBJ1-2|TRBV4-3
CASSQDRGGGGYTF
TGCGCCAGCAGCCAAGATCGAGGGGGGGGCGGCTACACCTTC
>TRBD2|-|TRBJ2-1|TRBV6-4
CASSPLGGRSYNEQFF
TGTGCCAGCAGTCCCCTTGGCGGGAGGTCCTACAATGAGCAGTTCTTC
>-|once|TRBJ2-1|TRBV19
CASSMGTLNEQFF
TGTGCCAGTAGTATGGGGACATTGAATGAGCAGTTCTTC